This T cell receptor beta chain was captured by sequencing in a study of blood T cell repertoires in COVID-19. The V and J ends lost 2 bases and 4 bases, in that order; junction bases with no gene match: 5. CDR1 is SGDLS, CDR2 YYNGEE, per germline. The length of the CDR3 is 17 residues. Repertoires were generated with immunoSEQ multiplex PCR, while TCRdb's copy carries only in-frame clones and drops some. The sample lists roughly 260,000 clones, roughly 90% occurring once. The source material was PBMCs or T cells enriched from blood (not recorded which). The TCR comes from a woman aged 25 to 45 with acute COVID-19. The rearrangement links TRBV9 to TRBJ2-2, with 13 bases that match TRBD2. DNA for the CDR3: TGTGCCAGCAGCGTCGGACTAGCGGGGGCCTCCACCGGGGAGCTGTTTTTT. This gives the protein CASSVGLAGASTGELFF.